This T cell receptor beta chain is drawn from a study of PD-L1 blockade in urothelial cancer. Study details: Counts from blood samples showed a median of around 150,000 T cells.

This table comes from immunoSEQ multiplex PCR, and its TCRdb copy is limited to in-frame clones, with some not included. The table shows under 100,000 clones, with 90% occurring only once. Time point reported: pretreatment peripheral blood. This TCR derives from a man aged 55 to 70 with urothelial cancer. Here the sequenced sample was PBMCs, taken around atezolizumab (anti-PD-L1) treatment.

The CDR3 protein is CSVEGVLAGESYNEQFF. For the CDR3, the DNA is TGCAGCGTTGAAGGTGTACTAGCGGGTGAATCCTACAATGAGCAGTTCTTC. The chain is built from TRBV29-1 and TRBJ2-1, with 9 bases matching TRBD2. J lost 1 base, V lost 1 base, and 8 bases had no gene match. Germline V gene sequence: CDR1 SQVTM, CDR2 ANQGSEA. This CDR3 is 17 amino acids long.